This T cell receptor (beta chain) was captured by sequencing in a study of T cell repertoires in cytomegalovirus infection. Background on the study: Indicated by public TCR beta signatures were CMV infection and matching HLA type.

The CDR3 length is 16 residues. Germline lookup yields CDR1 LGHNT and CDR2 FRNRAP. V dropped 6 bases and J dropped 4 bases, with 18 bases sitting between them. Regarding the study as a whole: CMV-specific TCR beta clonotypes restricted by HLA-C dominated the ex vivo response. Totalled public TCR beta family frequency picked out people who carried CMV plus the relevant HLA.

TCRdb processed the reads anew with MiXCR; each CDR3 protein has one entry. The sample has 150,000 to 200,000 distinct CDR3 sequences; under 30% are singletons. With regard to this clonotype: Antigen: not known.

Specimen: PBMCs. V is TRBV12-5 and J is TRBJ2-2; weak D call: TRBD2 (7 bases). This sequence originates from a human donor in good health (CMV status not recorded). Some clones in this sample may be carry-over from other donors' samples. The DNA for the CDR3 is TGTGCTAGTGGCAAGGGGGACTACCAAACCACCGGGGAGCTGTTTTTT. Amino acid sequence: CASGKGDYQTTGELFF.